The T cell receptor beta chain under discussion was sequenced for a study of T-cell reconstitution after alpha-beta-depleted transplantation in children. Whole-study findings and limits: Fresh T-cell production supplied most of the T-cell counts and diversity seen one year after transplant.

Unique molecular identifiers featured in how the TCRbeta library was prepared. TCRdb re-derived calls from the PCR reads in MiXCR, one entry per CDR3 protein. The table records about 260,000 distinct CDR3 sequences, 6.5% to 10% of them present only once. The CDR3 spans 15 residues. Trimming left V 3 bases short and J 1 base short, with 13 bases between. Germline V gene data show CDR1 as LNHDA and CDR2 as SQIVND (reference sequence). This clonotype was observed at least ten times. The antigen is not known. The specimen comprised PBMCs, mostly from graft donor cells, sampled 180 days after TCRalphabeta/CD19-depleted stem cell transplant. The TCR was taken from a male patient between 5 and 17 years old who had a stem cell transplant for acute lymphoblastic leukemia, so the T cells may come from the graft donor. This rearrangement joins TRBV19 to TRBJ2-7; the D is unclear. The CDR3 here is CASSMVASPSYEQYF. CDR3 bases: TGTGCCAGTAGTATGGTGGCCTCCCCATCCTACGAGCAGTACTTC.